These 10 T cell receptor beta chains share one sample of origin, sequenced in a study of T-cell reconstitution after alpha-beta-depleted transplantation in children. This sample's TCRbeta library carried unique molecular identifier barcodes. TCRdb reprocessed the PCR reads via MiXCR and lists one record per CDR3 protein. The sample has some 300,000 distinct CDR3 sequences; around a tenth are singletons. The starting material was PBMCs, obtained before TCRalphabeta/CD19-depleted stem cell transplant. The source is a boy under two years old with acute myeloid leukemia, due to receive a stem cell transplant.

This clonotype was picked up many times. The chain links TRBV4-3 to TRBJ2-4, with 9 bases lining up with TRBD2. J gave up 6 bases and V 1 base, and 4 bases lay outside the gene matches. There are 15 residues in the CDR3. In germline, CDR1 is LGHNA, CDR2 YSLEER. CDR3 sequence (DNA): TGCGCCAGCAGCCAAGGACTAGCGGTGATAAACATTCAGTACTTC. Translation: CASSQGLAVINIQYF.

The chain recombines TRBV20-1 with TRBJ1-3; TRBD1 is a possible D gene (5 bases). The CDR3 spans 12 residues. Germline CDR1 DFQATT, CDR2 SNEGSKA (reference sequence). The ends were cut back, 5 bases at V and 2 bases at J, with 7 bases in the middle. This chain's CDR3 is CSAGGAGNTIYF. CDR3 bases: TGCAGTGCTGGGGGGGCTGGAAACACCATATATTTT.

Of note for this clonotype: At one boundary the junction diverges from the germline segment, which might be a read error. This chain joins TRBV20-1 and TRBJ2-1; D gene uncertain. The CDR3 consists of 16 residues. CDR1 DFQATT and CDR2 SNEGSKA come from the germline V gene (reference sequence). CDR3 in amino acids: CCARDTMKSSYNEQFF. For the CDR3, the DNA is TGCTGTGCTAGAGATACTATGAAGAGCTCCTACAATGAGCAGTTCTTC.

A few counts support this clonotype. The gene calls are TRBV12-3 or TRBV12-4 and TRBJ2-7; maybe TRBD2 (6 bases). This CDR3 region has 13 residues. V was clipped by 5 bases and J by 3 bases, with 11 bases between them. CDR3 DNA sequence: TGTGCCAGCAGTGGCGGGACCCTCTACGAGCAGTACTTC. Translation gives CASSGGTLYEQYF.

This clonotype was recorded at least ten times. This chain joins TRBV29-1 and TRBJ2-3; 8 nucleotides agree with TRBD2. The V segment lost 6 bases and the J segment 5 bases; nucleotides outside the gene matches: 10. The germline CDR1 and CDR2 sequences are SQVTM and ANQGSEA. This CDR3 contains 14 residues. CDR3 DNA sequence: TGCAGCGTCTTCGGTCTAGCGGGCGGAGATACGCAGTATTTT. Its protein product is CSVFGLAGGDTQYF.

The chain combines TRBV12-3 or TRBV12-4 with TRBJ1-3, with D possibly TRBD1 on 5 matching bases. Trimming stripped 11 bases from V and 2 bases from J, with 16 bases between. CDR3 length equals 14 residues. The CDR3 DNA sequence: TGTGCCGTCGGAGGGACTCCCGCTGGAAACACCATATATTTT. Amino acids: CAVGGTPAGNTIYF.

The DNA for the CDR3 is TGCGCCAGCCAAATGGGGGGGCAGGGACCCTACGAGCAGTACTTC. Amino acid sequence: CASQMGGQGPYEQYF. The V call is TRBV5-1, the J call TRBJ2-7; perhaps TRBD2 as D (7 bases). CDR3 length: 15 amino acids. Germline CDR1 SGHRS, CDR2 YFSETQ. V lost 7 bases to trimming and J lost 2 bases, with 19 bases between them.

V is TRBV6-1 and J is TRBJ2-2, with 10 bases identical to TRBD1. CDR3 size: 15 residues. Trimming removed 8 bases from V and 8 bases from J; junction bases left unmatched: 11. Germline CDR1 and CDR2: MNHNS and SASEGT. Here the CDR3 reads CASGRDRGGFGELFF. The CDR3 nucleotides are TGTGCCAGCGGACGGGACAGGGGTGGATTTGGGGAGCTGTTTTTT.

Only one count was recorded for this clonotype. The CDR3 coding sequence is TGTGCCAGCAGTTTTGCCCTCAGTCAGCCCCAGCATTTT. This sequence encodes CASSFALSQPQHF. This rearrangement joins TRBV12-3 or TRBV12-4 to TRBJ1-5; D is undetermined. The CDR3 runs to 13 residues. V lost 3 bases and J lost 6, with 9 bases in between.

The chain couples TRBV2 to TRBJ2-2; 9 nucleotides align to TRBD1. Germline V lookup: CDR1 SNHLY, CDR2 FYNNEI. The CDR3 extends over 13 amino acids. The V segment lost 6 bases and the J segment 4 bases; nucleotides outside the gene matches: 0. Written as DNA, the CDR3 is TGTGCCAGCAGGGACAGGGGCACCGGGGAGCTGTTTTTT. It is translated as CASRDRGTGELFF.